Following are 27 T cell receptor beta chains from one sample sequenced in a study of blood T cell repertoires in COVID-19. Here immunoSEQ multiplex PCR was the method, and the copy in TCRdb shows in-frame clones only, minus some. The sample carries hundreds of thousands of clones, around four fifths recorded once. The material sequenced was peripheral blood. These receptors came from a woman aged 45 to 65 with acute or convalescent COVID-19.

The rearrangement uses TRBV15 and TRBJ2-3; D possibly corresponds to TRBD2 (5 bases). The CDR3 is made up of 13 amino acids. The V gene's germline CDR1 is LNHNV and CDR2 YYDKDF (reference sequence). V lost 1 base and J lost 4, with 6 bases in between. CDR3 region: CATSRVGADTQYF. In DNA form, the CDR3 reads TGTGCCACCAGCAGAGTCGGGGCAGATACGCAGTATTTT.

The CDR3 DNA reads as TGTGCCAGCAGCCAGGGGGCAGGATCCTACAATGAGCAGTTCTTC. Amino acids: CASSQGAGSYNEQFF. This chain connects TRBV3-1 (or the pseudogene TRBV3-2) to TRBJ2-1, with D possibly TRBD1 on 6 matching bases. This CDR3 is built from 15 residues. The V gene lost 3 bases and the J gene lost 1 base, with 10 bases spanning the gap. Looked up from germline, CDR1 is LGHDT and CDR2 is YNNKEL (reference sequence).

V and J are TRBV16 and TRBJ1-5, with 8 nucleotides matching TRBD1. Germline assignment: CDR1 KGHSY and CDR2 FQNENV. Unmatched junction bases numbered 3, after V lost 5 bases and J lost 0 bases. This CDR3 spans 15 amino acids. Written as DNA, the CDR3 is TGTGCCAGCAGCGGGGGACAGGCTAGCAATCAGCCCCAGCATTTT. This gives the protein CASSGGQASNQPQHF.

This chain links TRBV29-1 with TRBJ1-1, with 9 bases lining up with TRBD1. The length of the CDR3 is 14 residues. In germline, CDR1 is SQVTM, CDR2 ANQGSEA. The ends lost 4 bases at V and 1 base at J; junction bases unmatched: 4. This chain's CDR3 is CSVGQGGQNTEAFF. As DNA, the CDR3 is TGCAGCGTTGGACAGGGGGGCCAGAACACTGAAGCTTTCTTT.

This chain connects TRBV11-2 to TRBJ2-3; 8 bases fit TRBD2. Germline V gives CDR1 SGHAT, CDR2 FQNNGV. The CDR3 is 17 residues long. V shed 3 bases and J 6 bases; nucleotides not matched to a gene: 14. CDR3: CASSFWALADALDTQYF. CDR3 coding DNA: TGTGCCAGCAGCTTTTGGGCACTAGCGGATGCTCTGGATACGCAGTATTTT. The full variable domain, completed using reference TRBV11-2 and TRBJ2-3, is EAGVAQSPRYKIIEKRQSVAFWCNPISGHATLYWYQQILGQGPKLLIQFQNNGVVDDSQLPKDRFSAERLKGVDSTLKIQPAKLEDSAVYLCASSFWALADALDTQYFGPGTRLTVL.

The chain recombines TRBV2 with TRBJ1-4; 10 nucleotides agree with TRBD1. V dropped 6 bases and J dropped 5; count of bases not matched to a gene: 3. The CDR3 covers 14 residues. Germline loops: CDR1 SNHLY, CDR2 FYNNEI. CDR3 sequence reads: CASRADRGNEKLFF. In DNA form, the CDR3 reads TGTGCCAGCAGGGCGGACAGGGGGAATGAAAAACTGTTTTTT.

Concerning this clone itself: One end of the junction is discordant with germline, which a read error may explain. The J gene is TRBJ2-2, the V gene TRBV2, with D perhaps TRBD2 (6 bases). Germline assignment: CDR1 SNHLY and CDR2 FYNNEI. This CDR3 is 13 amino acids long. The CDR3 loop is CATSLRGTGELFF. Here the CDR3 DNA reads TGTGCCACCAGTCTCCGGGGGACCGGGGAGCTGTTTTTT. Full variable domain (remainder filled in from reference TRBV2 and TRBJ2-2): EPEVTQTPSHQVTQMGQEVILRCVPISNHLYFYWYRQILGQKVEFLVSFYNNEISEKSEIFDDQFSVERPDGSNFTLKIRSTKLEDSAMYFCATSLRGTGELFFGEGSRLTVL.

This clone was seen more than once but under ten times. The rearrangement uses TRBV2 and TRBJ1-1, with D possibly being TRBD1 (5 bases). Germline V CDR1 and CDR2: SNHLY, FYNNEI. The CDR3 loop spans 15 amino acids. V was trimmed by 5 bases and J by 6 bases, leaving 19 bases between them. CDR3 sequence: CASSIRQILVAEAFF. CDR3 nucleotides: TGTGCCAGCAGTATTCGACAGATCTTAGTTGCTGAAGCTTTCTTT.

V is TRBV3-1 (or the pseudogene TRBV3-2) and J is TRBJ1-2, with TRBD1 identical over 11 bases. Germline CDR1 and CDR2: LGHDT and YNNKEL (reference sequence). This CDR3 is 15 amino acids long. Unmatched junction bases numbered 6, after V lost 5 bases and J lost 4 bases. Here the CDR3 reads CASSLGQGAIYGYTF. CDR3 in DNA: TGTGCCAGCAGCTTAGGACAGGGGGCCATCTATGGCTACACCTTC.

This clone was seen a single time. The chain employs TRBV7-2 and TRBJ1-1, with D possibly being TRBD1 (5 bases). In germline, CDR1 is SGHTA, CDR2 FQGNSA. This CDR3 region has 14 residues. The V end lost 3 bases, the J end lost 2 bases, and 10 bases lay between the germline ends. The CDR3 sequence is CASSLGQLNTEAFF. CDR3 DNA: TGTGCCAGCAGCTTGGGGCAGCTAAACACTGAAGCTTTCTTT.

The chain has TRBV7-6 and TRBJ2-2; D possibly corresponds to TRBD2 (5 bases). The V end was cut by 0 bases, the J end by 3 bases, with 11 bases between. Per germline, CDR1 SGHVS and CDR2 FNYEAQ. This CDR3 is 16 amino acids long. The CDR3 sequence: CASSLAPGSDTGELFF. The CDR3 nucleotides are TGTGCCAGCAGCTTAGCGCCGGGGTCGGACACCGGGGAGCTGTTTTTT.

The chain joins TRBV6-4 to TRBJ2-3; 7 positions agree with TRBD2. V gave up 0 bases and J gave up 3 bases; unmatched junction bases: 0. Germline assignment: CDR1 MRHNA and CDR2 SNTAGT. This CDR3 is 14 amino acids long. This chain's CDR3 is CASSDSRGTDTQYF. CDR3 DNA sequence: TGTGCCAGCAGTGACTCGCGGGGGACAGATACGCAGTATTTT.

The genes are TRBV24-1 and TRBJ1-2; 9 nucleotides agree with TRBD1. V trimming: 7 bases; J trimming: 8 bases; junction bases outside the gene matches: 10. The CDR3 is 14 residues long. Looked up from germline, CDR1 is KGHDR and CDR2 is SFDVKD. The CDR3 region is CATSLTGGKDGYTF. In DNA, the CDR3 is TGTGCCACCAGCCTGACAGGGGGAAAGGACGGCTACACCTTC.

The chain carries TRBV19 and TRBJ2-5; tentative D call: TRBD1 (5 bases). V lost 5 bases, J lost 0 bases, and 10 bases lay in between. Germline assignment: CDR1 LNHDA and CDR2 SQIVND (reference sequence). This CDR3 has 14 amino acids. CDR3 in DNA: TGTGCCAGTAGTTCACAGGCTAACCAAGAGACCCAGTACTTC. The encoded protein is CASSSQANQETQYF. The variable domain in full, completed from reference TRBV19 and TRBJ2-5, reads DGGITQSPKYLFRKEGQNVTLSCEQNLNHDAMYWYRQDPGQGLRLIYYSQIVNDFQKGDIAEGYSVSREKKESFPLTVTSAQKNPTAFYLCASSSQANQETQYFGPGTRLLVL.

The genes are TRBV18 and TRBJ2-5; 9 nucleotides match TRBD1. This CDR3 has 15 residues. J lost 1 base, V lost 2 bases, and 2 bases had no gene match. Germline assignment: CDR1 KGHSH and CDR2 LQKENI. This CDR3 is CASSPLTGGQETQYF. The CDR3 bases are TGTGCCAGCTCACCATTGACAGGGGGCCAAGAGACCCAGTACTTC.

The chain couples TRBV28 to TRBJ1-2, with TRBD1 identical over 8 bases. The CDR3 covers 15 residues. In germline, CDR1 is MDHEN, CDR2 SYDVKM. Trimming cost V 5 bases and J 2 bases; bases outside gene matches: 7. CDR3 nucleotide sequence: TGTGCCAGCAGTCCCCAGGACAGGGAGAACTATGGCTACACCTTC. As protein: CASSPQDRENYGYTF.

The chain is built from TRBV11-2 and TRBJ2-7, with 7 bases aligning to TRBD2. CDR1 and CDR2 (germline): SGHAT, FQNNGV. The CDR3 has 14 residues. J lost 3 bases, V lost 6 bases, and 8 bases had no gene match. DNA for the CDR3: TGTGCCAGCAGGCGACCGGGGGAGGGCTACGAGCAGTACTTC. Residues: CASRRPGEGYEQYF.

The chain carries TRBV19 and TRBJ2-5; 15 bases fit TRBD2. The V gene end was trimmed by 3 bases and the J gene end by 4 bases; junction bases not matched to a gene: 6. CDR3 length equals 17 residues. CDR1 LNHDA and CDR2 SQIVND come from the germline V gene (reference sequence). CDR3 coding DNA: TGTGCCAGTAGTATGGGCACGGGACTAGCGGGAGGAGAGACCCAGTACTTC. Its protein is CASSMGTGLAGGETQYF.

This clone was picked up a small number of times. The rearrangement links TRBV3-1 (or the pseudogene TRBV3-2) to TRBJ2-5; no clear D gene. Per germline, CDR1 LGHDT and CDR2 YNNKEL (reference sequence). Trimming stripped 0 bases from V and 6 bases from J, with 11 bases between. This CDR3 has 14 amino acids. Written as DNA, the CDR3 is TGTGCCAGCAGCCAAGAGTTGAGGATGCAGACCCAGTACTTC. It specifies CASSQELRMQTQYF.

This sequence joins TRBV4-2 and TRBJ2-7, with D possibly matching TRBD1 (5 bases). V was cut by 1 base and J by 1 base, with 11 bases left in between. CDR1 is LGHNA and CDR2 is YNFKEQ in the germline V gene. CDR3 length: 15 residues. CDR3 in DNA: TGTGCCAGCAGCCAAGCCCCAGGGTTTTCCTACGAGCAGTACTTC. This encodes CASSQAPGFSYEQYF.

The chain couples TRBV3-1 (or the pseudogene TRBV3-2) to TRBJ2-1; TRBD2 agrees at 13 bases. The CDR3 contains 16 residues. With 2 bases clipped from V and 3 bases from J, the junction kept 1 base outside the gene matches. Germline lookup yields CDR1 LGHDT and CDR2 YNNKEL (reference sequence). CDR3 in DNA: TGTGCCAGCAGCCAAACTAGCGGGAGGGTCTACAATGAGCAGTTCTTC. This gives the protein CASSQTSGRVYNEQFF.

The chain carries TRBV19 and TRBJ2-1; D is unresolved. The germline V gene has CDR1 LNHDA and CDR2 SQIVND (reference sequence). The CDR3 extends over 12 amino acids. V lost 5 bases and J lost 3, with 5 bases in between. CDR3 nucleotides: TGTGCCAGTAGTTGGAGCTACAATGAGCAGTTCTTC. It encodes CASSWSYNEQFF.

The V and J genes are TRBV19 and TRBJ2-2, with 7 bases fitting TRBD2. Per the germline V gene, CDR1 is LNHDA and CDR2 is SQIVND (reference sequence). With V trimmed by 4 bases and J by 4 bases, 9 bases remained unmatched. The CDR3 has 16 amino acids. CDR3 sequence: CASSTRGGRITGELFF. As DNA, the CDR3 is TGTGCCAGTAGTACCCGTGGCGGGAGAATCACCGGGGAGCTGTTTTTT. Complete variable domain (other parts from reference TRBV19 and TRBJ2-2): DGGITQSPKYLFRKEGQNVTLSCEQNLNHDAMYWYRQDPGQGLRLIYYSQIVNDFQKGDIAEGYSVSREKKESFPLTVTSAQKNPTAFYLCASSTRGGRITGELFFGEGSRLTVL.

This clone came up a few times. The genes are TRBV3-1 (or the pseudogene TRBV3-2) and TRBJ1-2; no clear D. The CDR3 spans 12 residues. Per the germline V gene, CDR1 is LGHDT and CDR2 is YNNKEL (reference sequence). V was pared by 1 base and J by 7 bases, with 7 bases between. This CDR3 reads CASSQGYSGYTF. CDR3 DNA sequence: TGTGCCAGCAGCCAAGGGTACAGTGGCTACACCTTC.

The chain recombines TRBV6-2 or TRBV6-3 with TRBJ2-2; no firm D call. The CDR3 is 16 residues long. V lost 4 bases and J 2 bases, leaving 14 bases between the germline ends. Per germline, CDR1 MNHEY and CDR2 SVGEGT. The CDR3 sequence is CASSFSNTTNTGELFF. DNA of the CDR3: TGTGCCAGCAGTTTCTCCAACACAACCAACACCGGGGAGCTGTTTTTT.

The rearrangement uses TRBV5-4 and TRBJ1-1, with a possible D match to TRBD1 (5 bases). CDR1 is SGHNT, CDR2 YYREEE, per germline (reference sequence). V was cut by 4 bases and J by 2 bases, with 15 bases left in between. The CDR3 is 15 residues long. The CDR3 here is CASSRDYQTNTEAFF. As DNA, the CDR3 is TGTGCCAGCAGCCGGGACTACCAAACCAACACTGAAGCTTTCTTT.

This chain uses TRBV4-2 with TRBJ2-5; the match to TRBD2 covers 9 bases. There are 16 residues in the CDR3. The V segment lost 4 bases and the J segment 0 bases; nucleotides outside the gene matches: 6. Germline V gives CDR1 LGHNA, CDR2 YNFKEQ. The CDR3 bases are TGTGCCAGCAGCCCCACTAGCGGGCTTTACCAAGAGACCCAGTACTTC. This gives the protein CASSPTSGLYQETQYF.